These 3 T cell receptor beta chains were sequenced from one sample in a study of blood T cell repertoires in COVID-19. Generated by immunoSEQ multiplex PCR, the TCRdb table keeps only in-frame clones and is missing some. The sample contains about 480,000 clones, approximately 89% of which appear only once. The sample taken for sequencing was peripheral blood. The receptor source for this set is a man between 18 and 35 years old with COVID-19, enrolled during active disease.

The rearrangement links TRBV29-1 to TRBJ2-7; 13 bases are shared with TRBD2. The CDR3 extends over 15 amino acids. The germline V gene has CDR1 SQVTM and CDR2 ANQGSEA. J gave up 2 bases and V 7 bases, and 8 bases lay outside the gene matches. CDR3 sequence reads: CSGAGTSGEAYEQYF. CDR3 sequence (DNA): TGCAGCGGTGCCGGGACTAGCGGGGAAGCCTACGAGCAGTACTTC.

V gene TRBV7-9 combines with J gene TRBJ1-1; TRBD1 matches at 7 bases. Germline V gene sequence: CDR1 SEHNR, CDR2 FQNEAQ (reference sequence). The J segment lost 6 bases and the V segment lost 5 bases, leaving 15 bases of the junction unmatched. The CDR3 contains 16 residues. DNA for the CDR3: TGTGCCAGCAGCCCCGACTGGACAGGACTGGGGGCTGAAGCTTTCTTT. This gives the protein CASSPDWTGLGAEAFF.

CDR3 in DNA: TGCGCCAGCAGCCAACCCACCGACAGGGGCAATGAGCAGTTCTTC. It encodes CASSQPTDRGNEQFF. The chain recombines TRBV4-1 with TRBJ2-1, with TRBD1 identical over 8 bases. V lost 2 bases, J lost 6 bases, and 6 bases stayed unmatched. The germline gives CDR1 MGHRA, CDR2 YSYEKL. The CDR3 has 15 amino acids.